One sample yielded the 23 T cell receptor beta chains listed below, sequenced in a study of patients and donors after allogeneic stem cell transplantation. TCRdb processed the RT-PCR reads anew with MiXCR; each CDR3 protein has one entry. The sample contains about 410,000 distinct CDR3 sequences, roughly 17% of which appear only once. Sequencing was performed on blood, either unsorted or a sorted T cell fraction (not recorded which). Receptors were obtained from a human donor who was either an allogeneic HSCT recipient or a stem cell or donor lymphocyte infusion donor (not recorded which). It is not recorded whose cells these are; they may come from a transplant donor.

CDR3 nucleotides: TGTGCCAGCAACCTCCGACAGGGTCTGAACACCATATATTTT. As protein: CASNLRQGLNTIYF. The chain links TRBV28 to TRBJ1-3; 7 nucleotides agree with TRBD1. Unmatched junction bases numbered 10, after V lost 7 bases and J lost 7 bases. Germline V gives CDR1 MDHEN, CDR2 SYDVKM. The CDR3 covers 14 residues.

This clonotype turned up a few times. This chain links TRBV12-3 or TRBV12-4 with TRBJ1-2; TRBD1 matches 8 bases. V lost 6 bases and J lost 3; bases outside the gene matches: 3. The length of the CDR3 is 13 residues. Here the CDR3 DNA reads TGTGCCAGCAGACAGACAGGGGACTATGGCTACACCTTC. Its protein is CASRQTGDYGYTF.

This clonotype has only a few counts. This rearrangement joins TRBV14 to TRBJ2-1; 8 bases agree with TRBD2. CDR3 size: 15 residues. Germline lookup yields CDR1 SGHDN and CDR2 FVKESK. After removal of 3 bases from V and 2 bases from J, the junction contained 3 bases not matched to a gene. The CDR3 protein is CASSHSGGPYNEQFF. Here the CDR3 DNA reads TGTGCCAGCAGCCACAGCGGGGGCCCCTACAATGAGCAGTTCTTC.

This clonotype came up a few times. The rearrangement links TRBV20-1 to TRBJ2-5; TRBD1 matches 11 bases. The CDR3 length is 17 residues. V lost 0 bases to trimming and J lost 5 bases; unmatched junction nucleotides: 11. CDR1 DFQATT and CDR2 SNEGSKA come from the germline V gene (reference sequence). CDR3 DNA sequence: TGCAGTGCTAGAGATCCGGACAGGGGGCGATTAGGGGAGACCCAGTACTTC. Amino acids: CSARDPDRGRLGETQYF.

The chain employs TRBV2 and TRBJ1-5, with 8 bases matching TRBD1. With V trimmed by 5 bases and J by 7 bases, 10 bases remained unmatched. Per the germline V gene, CDR1 is SNHLY and CDR2 is FYNNEI. There are 15 residues in the CDR3. CDR3 amino acids: CASSRGQGRKQPQHF. CDR3 DNA: TGTGCCAGCAGTAGAGGACAGGGAAGGAAGCAGCCCCAGCATTTT.

V and J are TRBV18 and TRBJ2-7; 10 bases fit TRBD1. The V and J ends lost 6 bases and 4 bases, in that order; junction bases with no gene match: 6. Germline loops: CDR1 KGHSH, CDR2 LQKENI. The CDR3 spans 14 residues. CDR3: CASSTTGGGYEQYF. CDR3 sequence (DNA): TGTGCCAGCTCCACGACAGGGGGCGGGTACGAGCAGTACTTC.

The sample holds a few counts of this clonotype. The CDR3 spells CASRPDGVSGANVLTF. The CDR3 DNA sequence: TGTGCCAGCAGACCCGACGGAGTCTCTGGGGCCAACGTCCTGACTTTC. The chain uses TRBV2 and TRBJ2-6; no firm D call. CDR1 is SNHLY, CDR2 FYNNEI, per germline. The V end was cut by 6 bases, the J end by 0 bases, with 12 bases between. CDR3 size: 16 residues.

This chain connects TRBV12-3 or TRBV12-4 to TRBJ2-7; D is possibly TRBD1 (6 bases). The CDR3 has 13 amino acids. Trimming stripped 6 bases from V and 3 bases from J, with 12 bases between. Here the CDR3 DNA reads TGTGCCAGCAGACAGGGTCGACACTACGAGCAGTACTTC. This gives the protein CASRQGRHYEQYF.

The genes are TRBV5-1 and TRBJ2-1; a possible D gene is TRBD1 (5 bases). This CDR3 has 16 amino acids. With 0 bases removed from V and 0 bases from J, the gap between germline ends came to 10 bases. CDR1 is SGHRS and CDR2 is YFSETQ in the germline V gene. CDR3 bases: TGCGCCAGCAGCTTGGAGGGGTTGAGCTCCTACAATGAGCAGTTCTTC. It codes for CASSLEGLSSYNEQFF.

In this sample, this clonotype turned up a few times. J is TRBJ2-1 and V is TRBV27; TRBD2 aligns across 7 bases. This CDR3 has 15 residues. Germline V gene data show CDR1 as MNHEY and CDR2 as SMNVEV (reference sequence). J was trimmed by 8 bases and V by 3 bases; bases with no gene match: 10. CDR3 coding DNA: TGTGCCAGCAGTTTTACGGGAGCTGGGAGGGATGAGCAGTTCTTC. This codes for CASSFTGAGRDEQFF.

The chain couples TRBV24-1 to TRBJ2-5, with 10 bases lining up with TRBD1. The junction had 5 bases not matched to a gene; V was cut back by 9 bases and J by 5 bases. The CDR3 totals 13 residues. CDR1 is KGHDR and CDR2 is SFDVKD in the germline V gene. In DNA, the CDR3 is TGTGCCACCGCGACAGGGGGCTTGGAGACCCAGTACTTC. Protein: CATATGGLETQYF.

This clonotype was seen a few times. V gene TRBV12-3 or TRBV12-4 combines with J gene TRBJ2-7; no definite D call. The CDR3 runs 13 residues. Trimming stripped 0 bases from V and 1 base from J, with 4 bases between. The CDR3 bases are TGTGCCAGCAGTTTAGCTCAGTCCTACGAGCAGTACTTC. This translates into CASSLAQSYEQYF.

The rearrangement links TRBV7-9 to TRBJ1-1; weak D call: TRBD1 (6 bases). Trimming stripped 7 bases from V and 0 bases from J, with 15 bases between. This CDR3 is 15 amino acids long. Germline loops: CDR1 SEHNR, CDR2 FQNEAQ (reference sequence). This CDR3 reads CASNPGRDMNTEAFF. The CDR3 region has the DNA TGTGCCAGCAACCCGGGACGGGACATGAACACTGAAGCTTTCTTT.

This clonotype was detected a few times. CDR3 sequence (DNA): TGTGCCAGCAGCTTAACACAGCAAGAGACCCAGTACTTC. Translated, it gives CASSLTQQETQYF. The rearrangement joins TRBV7-6 to TRBJ2-5; no clear D. V lost 2 bases to trimming and J lost 2 bases, with 6 bases between them. The CDR3 loop spans 13 amino acids. CDR1 and CDR2 from the germline V gene are SGHVS and FNYEAQ.

This clonotype was counted a few times. The chain links TRBV24-1 to TRBJ1-5; no definite D call. Between the trimmed V and J ends, which lost 7 bases and 3 bases, there was a span of 15 bases. Germline V CDR1 and CDR2: KGHDR, SFDVKD. There are 15 residues in the CDR3. CDR3 in amino acids: CATSDVSGNNQPQHF. CDR3 DNA: TGTGCCACCAGCGACGTTTCGGGAAACAATCAGCCCCAGCATTTT.

This clonotype was seen a handful of times. The chain couples TRBV12-3 or TRBV12-4 to TRBJ1-2, with 9 bases that match TRBD1. The length of the CDR3 is 17 residues. The ends lost 5 bases at V and 2 bases at J; junction bases unmatched: 12. The CDR3 coding sequence is TGTGCCAGCAGTCAAGACAGGGGGAAAAACCCCAACTATGGCTACACCTTC. It yields the protein CASSQDRGKNPNYGYTF.

This sequence joins TRBV6-1 and TRBJ1-1; D gene ambiguous. V gave up 6 bases and J gave up 3 bases, with 17 bases separating them. This CDR3 contains 15 residues. Germline assignment: CDR1 MNHNS and CDR2 SASEGT. CDR3 protein: CASRSVGVWDTEAFF. CDR3 coding DNA: TGTGCCAGCAGAAGTGTTGGGGTTTGGGACACTGAAGCTTTCTTT.

The gene calls are TRBV5-1 and TRBJ1-2; D might be TRBD1 (5 bases). The CDR3 is 14 residues long. Germline-derived CDR1 and CDR2 are SGHRS and YFSETQ. The germline V and J ends were trimmed by 4 bases and 8 bases, with 18 bases remaining between them. The CDR3: CASSPLDGTMGYTF. CDR3 DNA sequence: TGCGCCAGCAGCCCCTTGGACGGGACTATGGGCTACACCTTC.

The rearrangement links TRBV27 to TRBJ2-2; the D is unclear. Germline-derived CDR1 and CDR2 are MNHEY and SMNVEV (reference sequence). V dropped 6 bases and J dropped 3 bases, with 11 bases sitting between them. The CDR3 length is 14 residues. For the CDR3, the DNA is TGTGCCAGCAGGACAACAGTTTACACCGGGGAGCTGTTTTTT. Translating it yields CASRTTVYTGELFF.

This clonotype turned up a few times. This chain connects TRBV12-3 or TRBV12-4 to TRBJ2-5, with 13 bases fitting TRBD2. The V gene end was trimmed by 6 bases and the J gene end by 3 bases; junction bases not matched to a gene: 1. This CDR3 is built from 14 residues. The CDR3 spells CASRTSGGEETQYF. The CDR3 nucleotides read TGTGCCAGCAGAACTAGCGGGGGGGAAGAGACCCAGTACTTC.

This clonotype was observed a handful of times. The chain couples TRBV4-1 to TRBJ2-2; TRBD2 might be the D (5 bases). Trimming stripped 0 bases from V and 1 base from J, with 6 bases between. The CDR3 has 15 amino acids. The germline CDR1 and CDR2 sequences are MGHRA and YSYEKL. The CDR3, as DNA: TGCGCCAGCAGCCAAGATCGGGAGAACACCGGGGAGCTGTTTTTT. Protein sequence: CASSQDRENTGELFF.

The gene calls are TRBV5-1 and TRBJ2-3; 9 bases are a match to TRBD1. The germline CDR1 and CDR2 sequences are SGHRS and YFSETQ. The ends lost 3 bases at V and 1 base at J; junction bases unmatched: 6. The CDR3 length is 16 residues. The CDR3, as DNA: TGCGCCAGCAGCTCACAGGGGGCAGGAGGCACAGATACGCAGTATTTT. Amino acids: CASSSQGAGGTDTQYF. Together with reference TRBV5-1 and TRBJ2-3, the CDR3 gives the full variable domain: KAGVTQTPRYLIKTRGQQVTLSCSPISGHRSVSWYQQTPGQGLQFLFEYFSETQRNKGNFPGRFSGRQFSNSRSEMNVSTLELGDSALYLCASSSQGAGGTDTQYFGPGTRLTVL.

V gene TRBV20-1 combines with J gene TRBJ2-7, with D unresolved. This CDR3 contains 14 residues. CDR1 and CDR2 (germline): DFQATT, SNEGSKA (reference sequence). V shed 3 bases and J shed 3 bases, with 15 bases lying between them. The CDR3 bases are TGCAGTGCTAGCCTAACCAGGAGAAGCTACGAGCAGTACTTC. It codes for CSASLTRRSYEQYF.